The sequence of this T cell receptor (beta chain) was determined in a study of T cell clonality in common variable immunodeficiency. The CDR3 is made up of 16 amino acids. The germline gives CDR1 DFQATT, CDR2 SNEGSKA (reference sequence). Deletions cut 0 bases from V and 2 bases from J, with 14 bases between. Some clones are missing from TCRdb's copy, which holds only in-frame ones; the method was immunoSEQ multiplex PCR. The sample was found to contain approximately 81,000 clones, and every one recurs. This clone was counted many times. The read ends 3 residues early relative to the CDR3; the germline J gene fills the gap.

This clonotype was sampled from a person between 18 and 70 years old in good health. This chain uses TRBV20-1 with TRBJ1-5, with D possibly TRBD1 on 6 matching bases. The sample was peripheral blood mononuclear cells. CDR3 bases read: TGCAGTGCTAGAGATTCGCGGGGGCTCGGCAATCAGCCC. Residues: CSARDSRGLGNQP. The entire CDR3 is CSARDSRGLGNQPQHF.